Each of the 9 T cell receptor beta chains below was sequenced from the same sample in a study of a mutant IDH1 vaccine in newly diagnosed glioma. Their recognized antigens are unknown. Documented time point: week 23, last vaccination. Topical imiquimod accompanied each vaccine dose, which consisted of 300 ug of mutant IDH1 20-mer peptide. Sequenced by immunoSEQ multiplex PCR; TCRdb stores in-frame clones only, minus some. Among approximately 50,000 clones listed, about nine tenths were seen once. Sequenced material: PBMCs, taken from a glioma patient whose treatment included an IDH1 peptide vaccine. These receptor sequences come from a man aged 40-50 years with glioma.

The chain is built from TRBV13 and TRBJ1-1; D is possibly TRBD1 (5 bases). V lost 5 bases to trimming and J lost 8 bases, with 18 bases between them. Looked up from germline, CDR1 is PRHDT and CDR2 is FYEKMQ (reference sequence). The CDR3 is 14 amino acids. The CDR3 bases are TGTGCCAGCAGCGTCCTCGGGGACTCGACCGAAGCTTTCTTT. It translates to CASSVLGDSTEAFF.

This chain connects TRBV7-2 to TRBJ2-7; 10 bases match TRBD1. CDR1 is SGHTA and CDR2 is FQGNSA in the germline V gene. The CDR3 runs 15 residues. V was pared by 4 bases and J by 3 bases, with 6 bases of the junction left unmatched. CDR3: CASSSRTGGFYEQYF. For the CDR3, the DNA is TGTGCCAGCAGCTCGCGGACAGGGGGATTCTACGAGCAGTACTTC.

The CDR3 nucleotides read TGTGCCAGCAGTTTTAGGTATAGCAATCAGCCCCAGCATTTT. Amino acids: CASSFRYSNQPQHF. This chain uses TRBV27 with TRBJ1-5; D gene unclear. CDR1 is MNHEY, CDR2 SMNVEV, per germline (reference sequence). V lost 3 bases, J lost 0 bases, and 6 bases lay in between. This CDR3 spans 14 amino acids.

This clone has just one count. The chain is built from TRBV5-1 and TRBJ2-3; D gene unclear. Germline values: CDR1 SGHRS, CDR2 YFSETQ. V lost 3 bases to trimming and J lost 2 bases, with 16 bases between them. This CDR3 is built from 16 residues. CDR3 in amino acids: CASSSLGLDNTDTQYF. In DNA form, the CDR3 reads TGCGCCAGCAGCTCCCTAGGTCTAGACAACACAGATACGCAGTATTTT.

The rearrangement uses TRBV6-5 and TRBJ2-7, with D hard to call. Germline lookup yields CDR1 MNHEY and CDR2 SVGAGI. V shed 7 bases and J shed 0 bases, with 13 bases lying between them. This CDR3 region has 14 residues. CDR3 sequence (DNA): TGTGCCAGCAAACCAAGGCCCTTCTCCTACGAGCAGTACTTC. Residues: CASKPRPFSYEQYF.

V is TRBV18 and J is TRBJ1-2; unclear D gene. The V gene lost 3 bases and the J gene lost 3 bases, with 8 bases spanning the gap. CDR1 and CDR2 from the germline V gene are KGHSH and LQKENI. The CDR3 is made up of 13 amino acids. The CDR3 loop is CASSPAVHYGYTF. DNA for the CDR3: TGTGCCAGCTCACCCGCAGTTCACTATGGCTACACCTTC.

The chain couples TRBV7-9 to TRBJ1-1; 8 nucleotides line up with TRBD1. Losses at the gene ends were 5 bases for V and 5 bases for J; bases not matched to a gene: 4. Germline values: CDR1 SEHNR, CDR2 FQNEAQ (reference sequence). This CDR3 is 13 amino acids long. In nucleotides, the CDR3 is TGTGCCAGCAGCGGACAGGGAGAAACTGAAGCTTTCTTT. This gives the protein CASSGQGETEAFF.

In this sample, this clone turned up once. The chain couples TRBV7-2 to TRBJ2-3; 10 nucleotides match TRBD2. Per germline, CDR1 SGHTA and CDR2 FQGNSA. With 5 bases clipped from V and 0 bases from J, the junction kept 14 bases outside the gene matches. The CDR3 sequence is 19 residues long. The DNA of the CDR3 is TGTGCCAGCAGCCGCCCGGACAGCTTAGCGGGAGGTAGCACAGATACGCAGTATTTT. It specifies CASSRPDSLAGGSTDTQYF.

The chain employs TRBV18 and TRBJ2-1, with 7 nucleotides matching TRBD1. With 6 bases clipped from V and 8 bases from J, the junction kept 13 bases outside the gene matches. Germline loops: CDR1 KGHSH, CDR2 LQKENI. The CDR3 totals 15 residues. The CDR3 DNA follows: TGTGCCAGCTCCCCCGGGACAGTACTTATCGATGAGCAGTTCTTC. This translates into CASSPGTVLIDEQFF.